The entry below gives a single T cell receptor (beta chain) sequence along with its context. Its target is unknown. CDR1 and CDR2 (germline): SGHDN, FVKESK. This CDR3 spans 13 amino acids. V was trimmed by 0 bases and J by 10 bases, leaving 12 bases between them. This record comes from a study of OX40 agonist ivuxolimab in advanced cancers. Across the study: Administration of intravenous ivuxolimab to patients occurred every 2 weeks at 0.01 to 10 mg/kg. Therapy given before enrollment (anti-PD-1, anti-PD-L1 or anti-CTLA-4) was allowed, and roughly 42% had some.

Study observations and caveats: Antigen targets of the expanded peripheral T cells went undetermined. Certain nonresponders likewise exhibited a low normalized T-cell clonal expansion.

The method was immunoSEQ multiplex PCR; TCRdb's version includes in-frame clones alone and lacks a portion of them. The repertoire includes tens of thousands of clones, 82% of them detected once, and roughly 0.4% sits in the top ten. This chain joins TRBV14 and TRBJ2-5; D is uncertain. This sample comprised CD4+ or CD8+ T cells sorted from blood, obtained in a trial of the OX40 agonist ivuxolimab. The TCR sequence derives from an adult with an advanced solid tumor such as melanoma, head and neck, liver or kidney cancer. The CDR3 sequence: CASSQERWWSQYF. CDR3 nucleotide sequence: TGTGCCAGCAGCCAAGAACGGTGGTGGAGCCAGTACTTC.